Listed here is a single T cell receptor beta chain. This sample is part of a study of blood T cell repertoires in COVID-19. Study-wide context: Nucleic acid was either cDNA or gDNA, and it came from T cells, B-cell-depleted T cells, or PBMCs.

Germline CDR1 reads MNHEY; CDR2 reads SMNVEV (reference sequence). The V end lost 5 bases, the J end lost 6 bases, and 23 bases lay between the germline ends. The CDR3 is made up of 16 amino acids. Methods used by the authors: Scientists estimated how many nucleated cells there were by amplifying reference gene primers. Sequencing was performed with immunoSEQ multiplex PCR; in TCRdb, only in-frame clones are kept and a portion is missing. V, J and clone size reflect that table, while D and trimming were determined from the DNA. The sample records 260,000 or so clones, more than 80% being singletons. A Seattle source enrolled patients during active infection and followed them longitudinally.

Input material: peripheral blood. The clonotype originates from a woman aged 80 or older with COVID-19, enrolled during active disease. The chain couples TRBV27 to TRBJ2-7; D may be TRBD1 (7 bases). CDR3 residues: CASSPPIRRGRAEQYF. DNA for the CDR3: TGTGCCAGCAGTCCACCGATTCGGAGGGGGCGGGCCGAGCAGTACTTC.